These 18 T cell receptor beta chains were all obtained from the same sample, sequenced in a study of CXCR3-negative and CXCR3-positive naive CD8 T cells (dated by TCRdb to the late 2010s). The sequencing machine was a NextSeq 550. The Human TCR Profiling Kit (MiLaboratory) was used to prepare UMI-labeled 5' RACE TRB cDNA libraries. With the reads reprocessed by TCRdb, a single entry stands for each CDR3 protein sequence and no DNA is reported. This sample's table has entries for 35,000 to 40,000 distinct CDR3 sequences. Of the sample, about 15% is held by the ten largest clones. Specimen: memory CD8+ T cells from blood. This specimen's cell subset or site label, per the study, means: conventional CD8+ memory T cells (TMEM), sorted as controls. These receptors were taken from a human donor in good health. Some clones in this sample may be carry-over from other donors' samples.

The gene calls are TRBV12-3 or TRBV12-4 and TRBJ2-1; TCRdb gives TRBD1 as the D gene, but with no DNA this cannot be confirmed. This CDR3 contains 15 residues. CDR3 sequence reads: CASSLTGGSYNEQFF.

This chain connects TRBV29-1 to TRBJ2-7; TCRdb's D call, TRBD1, is unchecked because there is no DNA. There are 12 residues in the CDR3. Germline lookup yields CDR1 SQVTM and CDR2 ANQGSEA. The CDR3 protein is CSVGDRVYEQYF.

This rearrangement joins TRBV10-2 to TRBJ1-2. Germline CDR1 WSHSY, CDR2 SAAADI. This CDR3 spans 14 amino acids. The CDR3 here is CASSDWEFDYGYTF.

The chain uses TRBV14 and TRBJ1-1. This CDR3 has 14 residues. CDR1 and CDR2 from the germline V gene are SGHDN and FVKESK. CDR3 protein: CASSQESWDTEAFF.

V is TRBV30 and J is TRBJ2-1; TCRdb gives TRBD2 as the D gene, but with no DNA this cannot be confirmed. The germline gives CDR1 GTSNPN, CDR2 SVGIG (reference sequence). This CDR3 comprises 16 residues. This chain's CDR3 is CAWSPTSGRGSNEQFF.

The chain carries TRBV15 and TRBJ2-7; without DNA, the TCRdb call of TRBD1 cannot be checked. The CDR3 has 15 amino acids. Germline V gene lookup returns CDR1 LNHNV and CDR2 YYDKDF (reference sequence). The CDR3 sequence: CATSRGQGSSYEQYF.

The rearrangement uses TRBV28 and TRBJ2-5; TCRdb calls TRBD2, which cannot be checked without DNA. This CDR3 has 13 residues. Germline CDR1 reads MDHEN; CDR2 reads SYDVKM. This CDR3 reads CASVVAGGETQYF.

V gene TRBV2 combines with J gene TRBJ2-1; TCRdb selects TRBD2, and the lack of DNA leaves this call unchecked. The CDR3 sequence is 16 residues long. The V gene's germline CDR1 is SNHLY and CDR2 FYNNEI. CDR3 loop: CASSREGLGSYNEQFF.

The chain combines TRBV6-2 or TRBV6-3 with TRBJ2-3; TCRdb proposes TRBD1, but this gene call is untestable without DNA. Germline V gives CDR1 MNHEY, CDR2 SVGEGT. The CDR3 contains 16 residues. The CDR3 sequence is CASSYPPGILTDTQYF.

The chain couples TRBV19 to TRBJ1-1. The CDR3 totals 12 residues. CDR1 LNHDA and CDR2 SQIVND come from the germline V gene (reference sequence). The CDR3 loop reads CASSAGSVEAFF.

V gene TRBV28 combines with J gene TRBJ2-2; checking the TCRdb D call of TRBD2 is not possible without DNA. This CDR3 has 15 residues. Looked up from germline, CDR1 is MDHEN and CDR2 is SYDVKM. CDR3 in amino acids: CASSPLRVDTGELFF.

The rearrangement uses TRBV7-9 and TRBJ1-5. Germline values: CDR1 SEHNR, CDR2 FQNEAQ (reference sequence). This CDR3 is built from 14 residues. The CDR3 sequence is CASRDGGSNEPQHF.

This sequence joins TRBV14 and TRBJ1-1; TCRdb's D call, TRBD1, is unchecked because there is no DNA. The V gene's germline CDR1 is SGHDN and CDR2 FVKESK. The CDR3 contains 18 residues. The CDR3 sequence: CASSQDYIGLSGFTEAFF.

The V and J genes are TRBV7-2 and TRBJ1-4; TCRdb designates TRBD1, a call that cannot be tested without DNA. The CDR3 is 16 residues long. The germline V gene has CDR1 SGHTA and CDR2 FQGNSA. The CDR3 loop is CASRLTGGLRSEKLFF.

The CDR3 loop reads CASSQELGGSTEAFF. The chain combines TRBV4-3 with TRBJ1-1. Looked up from germline, CDR1 is LGHNA and CDR2 is YSLEER. The CDR3 has 15 amino acids.

The chain links TRBV4-3 to TRBJ2-7. CDR1 LGHNA and CDR2 YSLEER come from the germline V gene. The CDR3 totals 15 residues. The CDR3 sequence is CASSQTPTEAYEQYF.

The CDR3 region is CASSFSGLAGGPTPGEQYF. This chain joins TRBV12-3 or TRBV12-4 and TRBJ2-7; without DNA, the TCRdb call of TRBD2 cannot be checked. This CDR3 spans 19 amino acids.

The genes are TRBV5-6 and TRBJ2-5; absent DNA, TCRdb's TRBD1 call cannot be checked. The CDR3 covers 17 residues. The germline V gene has CDR1 SGHDT and CDR2 YYEEEE. CDR3 sequence reads: CASSLAGAGHSRETQYF.